This T cell receptor beta chain came from a study of radiotherapy plus CTLA-4 blockade in lung cancer. People whose metastatic non-small-cell lung cancer was chemo-refractory got focal radiation along with CTLA-4 blockade by ipilimumab. For this clone: Its antigen remains unidentified. This specimen includes other DNA sequences encoding the same CDR3.

Generated by immunoSEQ multiplex PCR, the TCRdb table keeps only in-frame clones and is missing some. This table holds tens of thousands of clones, 70% to 75% found once. Findings and limits, study-wide: Clones of tumor-derived TCRs expanded in blood after radiotherapy plus ipilimumab. Reportedly, early blood T cell clone dynamics best predicted response, with interferon-beta.

J gave up 4 bases and V 4 bases, and 3 bases lay outside the gene matches. The CDR3 spans 15 residues. The germline CDR1 and CDR2 sequences are MNHEY and SMNVEV (reference sequence). Sequences were derived from peripheral blood, sampled from a patient treated with radiotherapy plus ipilimumab. J is TRBJ2-5 and V is TRBV27; TRBD2 matches at 13 bases. This TCR came from a human donor with non-small cell lung cancer whose response to radiotherapy plus ipilimumab could not be evaluated. As DNA, the CDR3 is TGTGCCAGCAGTTCGGGACTAGCGGGACGAGAGACCCAGTACTTC. This gives the protein CASSSGLAGRETQYF.